This T cell receptor beta chain was obtained from a study of patients and donors after allogeneic stem cell transplantation. This CDR3 comprises 15 residues. V trimming: 0 bases; J trimming: 6 bases; junction bases outside the gene matches: 5. CDR1 and CDR2 from the germline V gene are MGHRA and YSYEKL. This clonotype was observed a handful of times. TCRdb ran MiXCR on the RT-PCR reads and lists one entry per CDR3 protein. The sample gives about a million distinct CDR3 sequences, more than 15% of which show up once; roughly 6% is in the top ten. The sequenced sample consisted of blood, either unsorted or a sorted T cell fraction (not recorded which). This TCR came from a human donor who was either an allogeneic HSCT recipient or a stem cell or donor lymphocyte infusion donor (not recorded which). It is not recorded whose cells these are; they may come from a transplant donor. The chain recombines TRBV4-1 with TRBJ2-3; 8 nucleotides match TRBD2. CDR3 nucleotides: TGCGCCAGCAGCCAAGATCAAGCGGGAGATGATACGCAGTATTTT. Protein: CASSQDQAGDDTQYF.